The 29 T cell receptor beta chains below were found in one sample sequenced in a study of Ad26.COV2.S vaccination and SARS-CoV-2 variants. Method: immunoSEQ multiplex PCR; TCRdb's copy keeps in-frame clones and lacks some. The sample yields about 400,000 clones, approximately 91% seen once. Indicated treatment: 15 to 20 received Ad26.COV2.S at low or high dose, single or two shots; 5 received placebo; per-sample allocation not given. Day 63 following the first vaccine or placebo injection was when the samples were taken. The material was peripheral blood, obtained in a trial of Ad26.COV2.S vaccine versus placebo. The receptors here all came from a person aged 18-60 years who received the Ad26.COV2.S COVID-19 vaccine or a placebo.

The rearrangement uses TRBV12-3 or TRBV12-4 and TRBJ2-2, with TRBD1 matching 8 bases. There are 13 residues in the CDR3. Trimming at V came to 6 bases and at J to 8 bases, leaving 5 bases not matched to a gene. The CDR3 reads CASRPGTGGELFF. For the CDR3, the DNA is TGTGCCAGCAGACCCGGGACAGGAGGGGAGCTGTTTTTT.

The CDR3 nucleotides are TGTGCCAGCACTGTCTTGGGGGTTAGTAATCAGCCCCAGCATTTT. Protein: CASTVLGVSNQPQHF. The chain combines TRBV28 with TRBJ1-5; possibly TRBD1 for D (5 bases). Trimming removed 7 bases at V and 4 bases at J, with 17 bases between. The CDR3 contains 15 residues. CDR1 and CDR2 (germline): MDHEN, SYDVKM.

Here the CDR3 DNA reads TGTGCCACCAGCAGAGATATTGGCAGGGCAGGTACTGAAGCTTTCTTT. Translating gives CATSRDIGRAGTEAFF. The rearrangement links TRBV15 to TRBJ1-1; possible D gene TRBD1, 5 bases. This CDR3 has 16 amino acids. The germline CDR1 and CDR2 sequences are LNHNV and YYDKDF (reference sequence). Trimming stripped 0 bases from V and 5 bases from J, with 16 bases between.

This clone was detected once. The rearrangement links TRBV3-1 (or the pseudogene TRBV3-2) to TRBJ2-5; D is uncertain. The ends were cut back, 2 bases at V and 2 bases at J, with 21 bases in the middle. This CDR3 comprises 18 residues. In germline, CDR1 is LGHDT, CDR2 YNNKEL (reference sequence). The CDR3 spells CASSQYTLRIFSQETQYF. DNA for the CDR3: TGTGCCAGCAGCCAATATACCCTCAGGATTTTTTCTCAAGAGACCCAGTACTTC.

The V and J genes are TRBV5-1 and TRBJ2-5; D possibly matches TRBD1 or TRBD2 (5 bases each). Trimming removed 0 bases at V and 2 bases at J, with 8 bases between. Germline V gene lookup returns CDR1 SGHRS and CDR2 YFSETQ. There are 14 residues in the CDR3. The DNA for the CDR3 is TGCGCCAGCAGCTTGGGAGGGGTGCAAGAGACCCAGTACTTC. Encoded protein: CASSLGGVQETQYF.

V gene TRBV7-3 combines with J gene TRBJ2-7; TRBD2 matches at 8 bases. Germline values: CDR1 SGHTA, CDR2 FQGTGA. With 4 bases clipped from V and 5 bases from J, the junction kept 7 bases outside the gene matches. The CDR3 totals 14 residues. CDR3 region: CASSSAGREDEQYF. DNA for the CDR3: TGTGCCAGCAGCTCCGCGGGGCGGGAGGACGAGCAGTACTTC.

The rearrangement links TRBV5-6 to TRBJ2-7; 7 bases map to TRBD1. V trimming: 4 bases; J trimming: 3 bases; junction bases outside the gene matches: 13. This CDR3 has 16 amino acids. Germline V gene lookup returns CDR1 SGHDT and CDR2 YYEEEE. The CDR3 here is CASSLQRQGLYYEQYF. The CDR3 nucleotides read TGTGCCAGCAGCCTTCAGCGACAGGGATTGTACTACGAGCAGTACTTC.

This sequence joins TRBV10-1 and TRBJ1-3; possibly TRBD1 for D (6 bases). This CDR3 has 14 amino acids. Trimming pared 6 bases from V and 2 bases from J, leaving 11 bases between. The germline V gene encodes CDR1 WNHNN and CDR2 SYGVQD (reference sequence). The CDR3 here is CASRNPGAGNTIYF. The CDR3 nucleotides read TGCGCCAGCAGAAACCCAGGGGCTGGAAACACCATATATTTT.

The rearrangement links TRBV27 to TRBJ1-6; a weak D match, TRBD1 (5 bases). Trimming left V 5 bases short and J 7 bases short, with 15 bases between. The CDR3 is 15 residues long. Looked up from germline, CDR1 is MNHEY and CDR2 is SMNVEV (reference sequence). CDR3 coding DNA: TGTGCCAGCAGTGGTCTCGGGACGGCAAATTCACCCCTCCACTTT. As protein: CASSGLGTANSPLHF.

The rearrangement joins TRBV28 to TRBJ2-7; TRBD1 agrees at 9 bases. CDR3 length: 17 residues. The germline gives CDR1 MDHEN, CDR2 SYDVKM. Trimming cost V 1 base and J 0 bases; bases outside gene matches: 7. The DNA for the CDR3 is TGTGCCAGCAGTTTATCGGGCACAGGGGGCCTCTCCTACGAGCAGTACTTC. The encoded protein is CASSLSGTGGLSYEQYF.

This chain connects TRBV9 to TRBJ1-2; no firm D call. CDR3 length equals 13 residues. Germline CDR1 is SGDLS and CDR2 is YYNGEE. V lost 4 bases to trimming and J lost 8 bases, with 15 bases between them. The CDR3 bases are TGTGCCAGCAGCCCAGGAGGGAGGGCGGGCTACACCTTC. Encoded protein: CASSPGGRAGYTF.

J is TRBJ1-3 and V is TRBV6-1; no clear D. The germline V gene has CDR1 MNHNS and CDR2 SASEGT. Between the trimmed V and J ends, which lost 2 bases and 4 bases, there was a span of 3 bases. The CDR3 totals 12 residues. The CDR3 nucleotides are TGTGCCAGCAGTGAATTCGGAAACACCATATATTTT. Translating gives CASSEFGNTIYF.

CDR3 nucleotide sequence: TGTGCCAGCAGCCCCCGACCGATGGGGGCTAACATTCAGTACTTC. Translated, it gives CASSPRPMGANIQYF. The chain has TRBV7-2 and TRBJ2-4, with a weak D call TRBD1 (6 bases). The germline V gene has CDR1 SGHTA and CDR2 FQGNSA. CDR3 length equals 15 residues. Trimming took 5 bases from V and 7 from J, leaving 18 bases between them.

The V gene is TRBV19, the J gene TRBJ2-4, with 7 positions matching TRBD1. V was pared by 6 bases and J by 5 bases, with 7 bases of the junction left unmatched. This CDR3 comprises 14 residues. Germline V lookup: CDR1 LNHDA, CDR2 SQIVND (reference sequence). The CDR3 nucleotides read TGTGCCAGTAGCCTCGGGACAGAACAAAACATTCAGTACTTC. This encodes CASSLGTEQNIQYF.

The chain carries TRBV6-2 or TRBV6-3 and TRBJ1-5; D gene unclear. This CDR3 is 14 amino acids long. CDR1 is MNHEY and CDR2 is SVGEGT in the germline V gene. V dropped 0 bases and J dropped 5 bases, with 8 bases sitting between them. CDR3 residues: CASSYSPGHQPQHF. In DNA form, the CDR3 reads TGTGCCAGCAGTTACTCGCCCGGGCATCAGCCCCAGCATTTT.

For this clone: An end of the junction differs from the germline gene, which may be a read error. The rearrangement links TRBV29-1 to TRBJ2-7; D possibly corresponds to TRBD2 (6 bases). This CDR3 comprises 12 residues. CDR1 and CDR2 from the germline V gene are SQVTM and ANQGSEA. CDR3 coding DNA: TGCAGCGGGAAAGGGGACTCCCACGAGCAGTACTTC. Translating gives CSGKGDSHEQYF.

The chain carries TRBV7-9 and TRBJ2-7; a weak D match, TRBD1 (5 bases). This CDR3 has 18 amino acids. The V gene lost 4 bases and the J gene lost 3 bases, with 25 bases spanning the gap. Germline V gives CDR1 SEHNR, CDR2 FQNEAQ (reference sequence). The DNA for the CDR3 is TGTGCCAGCAGCTCAGATAAGGTGTGGGGCCTCAAAAACTACGAGCAGTACTTC. Translating gives CASSSDKVWGLKNYEQYF.

This CDR3 is CSVGAGAVNTEAFF. CDR3 coding DNA: TGCAGCGTTGGGGCAGGGGCCGTGAACACTGAAGCTTTCTTT. The J gene is TRBJ1-1, the V gene TRBV29-1, with D maybe TRBD1 (6 bases). The CDR3 runs to 14 residues. The germline CDR1 and CDR2 sequences are SQVTM and ANQGSEA. Between the trimmed V and J ends, which lost 4 bases and 0 bases, there was a span of 12 bases.

The rearrangement links TRBV28 to TRBJ2-2; TRBD2 matches at 8 bases. The CDR3 spans 17 residues. Germline V CDR1 and CDR2: MDHEN, SYDVKM. V shed 4 bases and J 0 bases; nucleotides not matched to a gene: 7. The CDR3 DNA reads TGTGCCAGCAGTTCCCTCGGGGGGGGACCGAACACCGGGGAGCTGTTTTTT. Translated: CASSSLGGGPNTGELFF.

The chain is built from TRBV27 and TRBJ2-7; D is perhaps TRBD2 (6 bases). Germline CDR1 reads MNHEY; CDR2 reads SMNVEV (reference sequence). Between the trimmed V and J ends, which lost 2 bases and 6 bases, there was a span of 14 bases. The CDR3 loop spans 14 amino acids. The CDR3: CASSLAGGMGEQYF. The DNA of the CDR3 is TGTGCCAGCAGTTTAGCGGGCGGGATGGGCGAGCAGTACTTC.

This chain joins TRBV5-1 and TRBJ1-3; possible D gene TRBD1, 5 bases. CDR1 is SGHRS, CDR2 YFSETQ, per germline. V was clipped by 4 bases and J by 1 base, with 12 bases between them. CDR3 length: 15 amino acids. CDR3 coding DNA: TGCGCCAGCAGCCCTATTGGGGCTTCTGGAAACACCATATATTTT. Translation: CASSPIGASGNTIYF.

CDR3 protein: CASSPPSVSTYEQYF. Written as DNA, the CDR3 is TGTGCCAGCTCACCACCGTCGGTCTCCACCTACGAGCAGTACTTC. The V call is TRBV18, the J call TRBJ2-7; D unresolved. The germline CDR1 and CDR2 sequences are KGHSH and LQKENI. Trimming stripped 0 bases from V and 2 bases from J, with 11 bases between. The CDR3 covers 15 residues.

The chain carries TRBV7-8 and TRBJ1-4; D unresolved. The ends were cut back, 5 bases at V and 0 bases at J, with 7 bases in the middle. The CDR3 has 14 residues. Per germline, CDR1 SGHVS and CDR2 FQNEAQ. The CDR3 region is CASSLHSTNEKLFF. The CDR3 coding sequence is TGTGCCAGCAGCCTACACTCAACTAATGAAAAACTGTTTTTT.

The chain uses TRBV28 and TRBJ1-1; D is unclear. Trimming removed 3 bases from V and 0 bases from J, with 14 bases in between. There are 16 residues in the CDR3. The V gene's germline CDR1 is MDHEN and CDR2 SYDVKM. This chain's CDR3 is CASSLGFRRVNTEAFF. Here the CDR3 DNA reads TGTGCCAGCAGTTTGGGCTTTCGGAGGGTGAACACTGAAGCTTTCTTT.

This rearrangement joins TRBV30 to TRBJ1-6, with TRBD1 matching 8 bases. V lost 1 base and J lost 6; bases outside the gene matches: 11. Germline assignment: CDR1 GTSNPN and CDR2 SVGIG (reference sequence). The CDR3 sequence is 17 residues long. The CDR3, as DNA: TGTGCCTGGAGTGCGACTACAGGGGGTAGGGGTAATTCACCCCTCCACTTT. As protein: CAWSATTGGRGNSPLHF.

V is TRBV28 and J is TRBJ1-2; unclear D gene. CDR3 length equals 11 residues. The germline V gene encodes CDR1 MDHEN and CDR2 SYDVKM. CDR3 bases: TGTGCTAACTGGGGTATTGGTGGCTACACCTTC. Translated, it gives CANWGIGGYTF.

The chain is built from TRBV11-2 and TRBJ2-1; the D gene is possibly TRBD1 (6 bases). The CDR3 is 12 residues long. In germline, CDR1 is SGHAT, CDR2 FQNNGV. V lost 3 bases and J 7 bases, leaving 7 bases between the germline ends. CDR3 nucleotides: TGTGCCAGCAGCTTGGGGACAAATGAGCAGTTCTTC. Its protein product is CASSLGTNEQFF. The whole variable domain, remainder taken from reference TRBV11-2 and TRBJ2-1, is EAGVAQSPRYKIIEKRQSVAFWCNPISGHATLYWYQQILGQGPKLLIQFQNNGVVDDSQLPKDRFSAERLKGVDSTLKIQPAKLEDSAVYLCASSLGTNEQFFGPGTRLTVL.

V is TRBV19 and J is TRBJ2-1; TRBD1 matches 7 bases. The trim removed 4 bases at V and 10 bases at J, leaving 10 bases unmatched. CDR1 is LNHDA and CDR2 is SQIVND in the germline V gene (reference sequence). This CDR3 region has 14 residues. The CDR3 loop reads CASSTRDRAQEQFF. Here the CDR3 DNA reads TGTGCCAGTAGTACCCGAGACAGGGCCCAAGAGCAGTTCTTC. Full variable domain (missing parts from reference TRBV19 and TRBJ2-1): DGGITQSPKYLFRKEGQNVTLSCEQNLNHDAMYWYRQDPGQGLRLIYYSQIVNDFQKGDIAEGYSVSREKKESFPLTVTSAQKNPTAFYLCASSTRDRAQEQFFGPGTRLTVL.

The chain recombines TRBV6-5 with TRBJ2-7; 10 nucleotides agree with TRBD2. V shed 6 bases and J 6 bases; nucleotides not matched to a gene: 5. The V gene's germline CDR1 is MNHEY and CDR2 SVGAGI. The CDR3 runs to 13 residues. CDR3 protein: CASRAPSGGEQYF. CDR3 nucleotides: TGTGCCAGCAGGGCACCTAGCGGGGGCGAGCAGTACTTC.